This T cell receptor (beta chain) was found in a study of PD-L1 blockade in urothelial cancer (dated by TCRdb to between 2016 and 2019). Study-level background: All patients started therapy around 2014 and received atezolizumab 1,200 mg intravenously every 3 weeks. About nine tenths of the roughly 29 patients were identified as males with urothelial cancer of bladder origin, and a prior smoking history was reported by 18 of 29 patients. The study, an exploratory multi-omic analysis, examined somatic, immune and clinical correlates of response to PD-L1 blockade with atezolizumab in urothelial cancer. TCR sequencing covered pretreatment tumor samples and matched, serially collected peripheral blood taken before and after atezolizumab treatment. Whole exome sequencing and RNA sequencing of pretreatment tumors were performed alongside TCR sequencing in the same patients. Blood samples were analyzed at two time points: 3 weeks after treatment start (second dose) and 6 weeks after treatment start. Durable clinical benefit was achieved by nine patients but not by the remaining 20. A median of around 150,000 T cells and around 81,000 unique TCRs was obtained from blood samples, and a median clonality of roughly 0.08 was observed. Patients had an ECOG performance status of 0 or 1 and had received between 0 and 3 prior chemotherapy regimens. Durable clinical benefit meant progression-free survival longer than 6 months, and TCR features were also tested against progression-free and overall survival. Over 28 patients had pretreatment blood TCR-seq, roughly 25 had at least one posttreatment blood collection, and roughly 25 had tumor TCR-seq. Points the paper makes about the study in general: Because the sample size was small (n ≈ 30) and many of the analyses were exploratory, the results are meant to be hypothesis-generating. Improved progression-free and overall survival was associated with having pretreatment peripheral blood TCR clonality below the median. Greater expansion of tumor-associated TCR clones in peripheral blood 3 weeks after the start of treatment was observed in patients with durable benefit (n of about 21, p = 0.022).

This specimen's time point label, per the study, means: peripheral blood 6 weeks after treatment start. A cohort of 25 to 30 patients with locally advanced or metastatic urothelial carcinoma, treated at Memorial Sloan Kettering on a trial protocol, was included. Peripheral blood mononuclear cells were collected pretreatment and during treatment, with between 1 and 8 total time points per patient. The Qiagen DNeasy Blood extraction kit was used to purify genomic DNA from total PBMCs and tumor samples. PBMCs were collected pretreatment and during treatment, and were isolated and stored as previously described. As to this clone: Its recognized antigen is unknown. Per-nucleotide qualities are absent, and no much larger clonotype sits a single base away.

Synthetic TCR analog templates were spiked into each PCR so that absolute template abundance could be estimated from read counts. TCRbeta CDR3 regions were amplified from genomic DNA with bias-controlled V and J gene primers using the immunoSEQ assay. Sequencing of rearranged TCRbeta segments was done at approximately 20X coverage. The study's processing was this. Clustering was used to correct sequencing errors, and CDR3s were annotated against IMGT to assign V, D and J genes. Only productive TCRbeta rearrangements were used in downstream analyses, excluding out-of-frame or stop-codon sequences. Clonality was calculated as one minus the Shannon entropy normalized by the log of the number of unique productive sequences. Fisher's exact test with Benjamini-Hochberg correction, using a cutoff of adjusted p below 0.01, was how clones that differed between time points or between blood and tumor were identified. Not all clones reach the TCRdb copy of this immuneACCESS table, which keeps in-frame sequences only. Checked studies attribute under half of the gap to unresolved V genes and leave the rest unexplained. Clone size and the V and J calls come from that table; the DNA yielded D and trimming. The sample contains 40,000 to 55,000 clones, about 90% of them found a single time. About 7.3% of the sample comes from the top ten.

Trimming at the junction amounts to 11 bases on V and 5 bases on J, and the germline ends lie 18 bases apart. From the germline V gene (reference sequence), CDR1 is WNHNN and CDR2 is SYGVQD. CDR3 length: 13 amino acids, cysteine to phenylalanine. The CDR3 DNA has 39 bases and is translated from base 1. The specimen comprised PBMCs, sampled around atezolizumab (anti-PD-L1) treatment. Rearrangement joined TRBV10-1 to TRBJ1-1, with the D gene too uncertain to name. The clonotype was recovered from a man in his 70s with urothelial cancer. The nucleotides are TGCGCCCGCCTCCGGGGTGTAGAGACTGAAGCTTTCTTT. The translation is CARLRGVETEAFF.